The 17 T cell receptor beta chains listed next were all sequenced from one sample in a study of blood T cell repertoires in COVID-19 (dated by TCRdb to the early 2020s). Receptor libraries were prepared by the immunoSEQ multiplex PCR assay. In its TCRdb copy, this immuneACCESS table keeps in-frame sequences only and misses some clones. Where compared with another copy, unresolved V genes explain less than half of these, and the others have no known cause. For this sample the table gives more than 300,000 clones, of which 90% were detected only once. Roughly 1% of the sample is in the top ten clones. Sequenced sample: peripheral blood. These receptors were taken from a woman between 40 and 55 years old with COVID-19, enrolled during active disease.

The gene calls are TRBV3-1 (or the pseudogene TRBV3-2) and TRBJ2-5, with 9 positions matching TRBD2. The CDR3 sequence is 18 residues long. Trimming cost V 0 bases and J 4 bases; bases outside gene matches: 12. Germline loops: CDR1 LGHDT, CDR2 YNNKEL (reference sequence). CDR3 DNA: TGTGCCAGCAGCCAAGATCGACTCGCGGGGGGGCGGGGAGAGACCCAGTACTTC. Translated, it gives CASSQDRLAGGRGETQYF.

The J gene is TRBJ2-1, the V gene TRBV5-4; a possible D gene is TRBD2 (6 bases). The V gene's germline CDR1 is SGHNT and CDR2 YYREEE (reference sequence). CDR3 length: 15 residues. The V end was cut by 0 bases, the J end by 4 bases, with 11 bases between. In DNA, the CDR3 is TGTGCCAGCAGCTTGGGGGGGGATTCGTACAATGAGCAGTTCTTC. It yields the protein CASSLGGDSYNEQFF.

This clone was observed a handful of times. The chain recombines TRBV2 with TRBJ1-6, with D hard to call. Trimming took off 2 bases at V and 8 bases at J, with 7 bases between the two ends. Germline lookup yields CDR1 SNHLY and CDR2 FYNNEI. The CDR3 sequence is 13 residues long. The CDR3 nucleotides read TGTGCCAGCAGTGAACAGGCCGATTCACCCCTCCACTTT. It codes for CASSEQADSPLHF. Complete variable domain (other parts from reference TRBV2 and TRBJ1-6): EPEVTQTPSHQVTQMGQEVILRCVPISNHLYFYWYRQILGQKVEFLVSFYNNEISEKSEIFDDQFSVERPDGSNFTLKIRSTKLEDSAMYFCASSEQADSPLHFGNGTRLTVT.

The chain links TRBV19 to TRBJ1-2, with 7 bases fitting TRBD1. Germline CDR1 reads LNHDA; CDR2 reads SQIVND (reference sequence). Losses at the gene ends were 6 bases for V and 6 bases for J; bases not matched to a gene: 7. The CDR3 is 13 amino acids. This chain's CDR3 is CASSTTGIDGYTF. Written as DNA, the CDR3 is TGTGCCAGTAGCACGACAGGGATTGATGGCTACACCTTC.

The V and J genes are TRBV12-3 or TRBV12-4 and TRBJ2-1; perhaps TRBD1 as D (6 bases). The CDR3 extends over 13 amino acids. The V end was cut by 3 bases, the J end by 9 bases, with 12 bases between. The CDR3 DNA sequence: TGTGCCAGCAGTTTTCTTTGGGGGCTTGAGCAGTTCTTC. Its translation: CASSFLWGLEQFF.

This rearrangement joins TRBV27 to TRBJ1-6; 9 bases align to TRBD1. This CDR3 contains 17 residues. Germline CDR1 reads MNHEY; CDR2 reads SMNVEV (reference sequence). The J segment lost 2 bases and the V segment lost 7 bases, leaving 9 bases of the junction unmatched. The CDR3 region is CASNAQGARPYNSPLHF. In nucleotides, the CDR3 is TGTGCCAGCAATGCACAGGGGGCCCGACCCTATAATTCACCCCTCCACTTT.

The gene calls are TRBV7-3 and TRBJ2-3, with D unresolved. Germline V gives CDR1 SGHTA, CDR2 FQGTGA. V was clipped by 11 bases and J by 2 bases, with 5 bases between them. The CDR3 is 10 amino acids. This CDR3 reads CAANTDTQYF. The DNA for the CDR3 is TGTGCCGCTAACACAGATACGCAGTATTTT.

This clone was observed once. The chain joins TRBV9 to TRBJ2-7, with TRBD1 matching over 8 bases. J gave up 4 bases and V 0 bases, and 6 bases lay outside the gene matches. The germline CDR1 and CDR2 sequences are SGDLS and YYNGEE. The CDR3 runs 15 residues. The CDR3 here is CASSVEGTGSYEQYF. In nucleotides, the CDR3 is TGTGCCAGCAGCGTAGAGGGGACAGGTTCTTACGAGCAGTACTTC.

Notes on this clone: Mismatch with germline at one junction end may stem from a read error. At the DNA level, this CDR3 is encoded by other sequences in the same sample as well. J is TRBJ1-2 and V is TRBV29-1; 7 bases line up with TRBD1. Germline CDR1 SQVTM, CDR2 ANQGSEA. The CDR3 has 12 amino acids. CDR3 coding DNA: TGCAGCGTGGAAGACAGGGATTATGGCTACACCTTC. It encodes CSVEDRDYGYTF.

The genes are TRBV30 and TRBJ2-3; tentatively, D is TRBD2 (6 bases). Germline V lookup: CDR1 GTSNPN, CDR2 SVGIG (reference sequence). This CDR3 is built from 14 residues. Trimming took 0 bases from V and 4 from J, leaving 11 bases between them. This CDR3 is CAWSVAGLADTQYF. The CDR3 DNA is TGTGCCTGGAGTGTCGCGGGATTGGCAGATACGCAGTATTTT. Drawing the rest from reference TRBV30 and TRBJ2-3, the complete variable domain is SQTIHQWPATLVQPVGSPLSLECTVEGTSNPNLYWYRQAAGRGLQLLFYSVGIGQISSEVPQNLSASRPQDRQFILSSKKLLLSDSGFYLCAWSVAGLADTQYFGPGTRLTVL.

The chain is built from TRBV7-3 and TRBJ2-5, with D tentatively TRBD2 (5 bases). Per the germline V gene, CDR1 is SGHTA and CDR2 is FQGTGA. There are 14 residues in the CDR3. The germline V and J ends were trimmed by 4 bases and 5 bases, with 14 bases remaining between them. The DNA for the CDR3 is TGTGCCAGCAGCTCACTAGGACCATCGGAGACCCAGTACTTC. Translating it yields CASSSLGPSETQYF. Drawing the rest from reference TRBV7-3 and TRBJ2-5, the complete variable domain is GAGVSQTPSNKVTEKGKYVELRCDPISGHTALYWYRQSLGQGPEFLIYFQGTGAADDSGLPNDRFFAVRPEGSVSTLKIQRTERGDSAVYLCASSSLGPSETQYFGPGTRLLVL.

The V and J genes are TRBV9 and TRBJ2-3; 8 nucleotides match TRBD2. The CDR3 is made up of 16 amino acids. V lost 3 bases and J lost 3; bases outside the gene matches: 9. Germline V CDR1 and CDR2: SGDLS, YYNGEE. CDR3 coding DNA: TGTGCCAGCAGCGCCAACTCGGGACTAGTAACAGATACGCAGTATTTT. Translating gives CASSANSGLVTDTQYF. The whole variable domain, remainder taken from reference TRBV9 and TRBJ2-3, is DSGVTQTPKHLITATGQRVTLRCSPRSGDLSVYWYQQSLDQGLQFLIQYYNGEERAKGNILERFSAQQFPDLHSELNLSSLELGDSALYFCASSANSGLVTDTQYFGPGTRLTVL.

This clone was detected once. The rearrangement links TRBV10-3 to TRBJ2-1, with 7 bases aligning to TRBD2. Trimming took 4 bases from V and 3 from J; bases not matched to a gene: 0. Per germline, CDR1 ENHRY and CDR2 SYGVKD. The CDR3 has 13 residues. CDR3 in DNA: TGTGCCATCAGTGGGGAGGGCTACAATGAGCAGTTCTTC. Its translation is CAISGEGYNEQFF.

The rearrangement joins TRBV27 to TRBJ2-2; the D is unclear. The CDR3 loop spans 14 amino acids. CDR1 and CDR2 from the germline V gene are MNHEY and SMNVEV (reference sequence). Trimming pared 2 bases from V and 7 bases from J, leaving 11 bases between. The CDR3 region is CASSLAPLFGELFF. The CDR3 nucleotides are TGTGCCAGCAGTTTAGCGCCCCTCTTCGGGGAGCTGTTTTTT.

The V and J genes are TRBV5-1 and TRBJ2-5, with D perhaps TRBD2 (6 bases). CDR3 length: 14 residues. Trimming cost V 4 bases and J 0 bases, with 10 bases left between them. Germline CDR1 reads SGHRS; CDR2 reads YFSETQ. The CDR3 DNA is TGCGCCAGCAGCGCCTTAGCGGACCAAGAGACCCAGTACTTC. Encoded protein: CASSALADQETQYF.

The genes are TRBV7-2 and TRBJ2-7; D may be TRBD2 (6 bases). The ends were cut back, 5 bases at V and 7 bases at J, with 18 bases in the middle. The CDR3 has 14 residues. Germline CDR1 is SGHTA and CDR2 is FQGNSA. The CDR3 loop reads CASSPGTPDLEQYF. The CDR3 DNA reads TGTGCCAGCAGCCCGGGGACTCCCGATTTGGAGCAGTACTTC.

This chain links TRBV28 with TRBJ2-1, with 7 bases identical to TRBD2. The trim removed 4 bases at V and 4 bases at J, leaving 10 bases unmatched. Germline-derived CDR1 and CDR2 are MDHEN and SYDVKM. There are 16 residues in the CDR3. For the CDR3, the DNA is TGTGCCAGCAGTTCCGTTCTAGCGGAAACTTACAATGAGCAGTTCTTC. Its translation: CASSSVLAETYNEQFF.